The 14 T cell receptor beta chains below all came from one sample that was sequenced in a study of vaccination and CD4 T cells after COVID-19 (dated by TCRdb to between 2022 and 2023). The library was generated by PCR. TCRdb shows the sequencer as Illumina iSeq 100. At the Johns Hopkins FTIC core, DNA from the cultured CD4+ T cells underwent TCR sequencing with the Oncomine TCR Beta short-read assay. In TCRdb, the public reads were trimmed at Q25 with fastp and aligned with MiXCR, with productive beta chains retained. For every CDR3 protein sequence, its rows merge into one entry that carries the most common genes and DNA. The sample contains about 9,500 distinct CDR3 sequences, 66% of them found a single time. Jointly, the top ten make up 26% of the sample. Explained via the paper, the treatment or condition label denotes: approximately 9-day PBMC culture with coronavirus spike peptide pools or control peptides (ViraFEST assay).

Antigen specificity for these receptors is unknown. Sequencing input: CD4+ T cells from blood, cultured in vitro. Receptors were obtained from a human donor who had recovered from COVID-19.

A single count supports this clonotype. The V gene is TRBV5-1, the J gene TRBJ1-2; a weak D match, TRBD1 (6 bases). Between the trimmed V and J ends, which lost 0 bases and 2 bases, there was a span of 11 bases. Germline loops: CDR1 SGHRS, CDR2 YFSETQ. The CDR3 has 15 residues. The CDR3 is CASSLAQGSNYGYTF. Written as DNA, the CDR3 is TGCGCCAGCAGCTTGGCCCAGGGGTCGAACTATGGCTACACCTTC. The full variable domain, its missing parts supplied by reference TRBV5-1 and TRBJ1-2, is KAGVTQTPRYLIKTRGQQVTLSCSPISGHRSVSWYQQTPGQGLQFLFEYFSETQRNKGNFPGRFSGRQFSNSRSEMNVSTLELGDSALYLCASSLAQGSNYGYTFGSGTRLTVV.

This clonotype showed up just once. The V and J genes are TRBV12-3 or TRBV12-4 and TRBJ2-3; TRBD2 matches 7 bases. J gave up 0 bases and V 6 bases, and 9 bases lay outside the gene matches. This CDR3 has 16 amino acids. The CDR3 protein is CASSILAASSTDTQYF. For the CDR3, the DNA is TGTGCCAGCAGCATCCTAGCGGCTTCTAGCACAGATACGCAGTATTTT.

The CDR3 bases are TGTGCCAGCAGGCCGGGACTCCCTAGGGCCGAAGCTTTCTTT. Protein sequence: CASRPGLPRAEAFF. The chain links TRBV7-3 to TRBJ1-1; possibly TRBD1 for D (5 bases). The germline gives CDR1 SGHTA, CDR2 FQGTGA. V lost 6 bases, J lost 8 bases, and 19 bases lay in between. The CDR3 runs 14 residues.

This chain uses TRBV11-2 with TRBJ2-7, with 7 bases matching TRBD1. The CDR3 is 14 amino acids. V shed 5 bases and J 5 bases; nucleotides not matched to a gene: 9. Per the germline V gene, CDR1 is SGHAT and CDR2 is FQNNGV. Here the CDR3 reads CASSLDRVSNEQYF. CDR3 sequence (DNA): TGTGCCAGCAGCCTTGACAGGGTTTCGAACGAGCAGTACTTC.

This chain's CDR3 is CASSFNRFTEAFF. CDR3 nucleotides: TGTGCCAGCAGCTTCAACCGATTCACTGAAGCTTTCTTT. The chain uses TRBV7-9 and TRBJ1-1; D not certain. The germline gives CDR1 SEHNR, CDR2 FQNEAQ (reference sequence). Trimming removed 3 bases at V and 4 bases at J, with 9 bases between. The CDR3 has 13 amino acids.

The chain employs TRBV10-2 and TRBJ1-5; possible D gene TRBD1, 6 bases. Trimming took 7 bases from V and 5 from J, leaving 18 bases between them. This CDR3 contains 15 residues. Looked up from germline, CDR1 is WSHSY and CDR2 is SAAADI. The CDR3 DNA reads as TGCGCCAGCAATGAACAGGGTGCCCAATATCAGCCCCAGCATTTT. Translation gives CASNEQGAQYQPQHF.

This sequence joins TRBV15 and TRBJ1-5, with 11 bases that match TRBD1. Germline V gene lookup returns CDR1 LNHNV and CDR2 YYDKDF (reference sequence). CDR3 length: 15 residues. V gave up 6 bases and J gave up 7 bases; unmatched junction bases: 8. CDR3 amino acids: CATRPGQGGVQPQHF. DNA of the CDR3: TGTGCCACCAGACCGGGACAGGGGGGAGTGCAGCCCCAGCATTTT.

The chain has TRBV9 and TRBJ2-7; 8 bases map to TRBD1. Per the germline V gene, CDR1 is SGDLS and CDR2 is YYNGEE. Trimming removed 3 bases from V and 2 bases from J; junction bases left unmatched: 10. CDR3 length equals 16 residues. CDR3 sequence: CASSGRQGTAAYEQYF. CDR3 bases: TGTGCCAGCAGCGGGAGACAGGGGACGGCCGCCTACGAGCAGTACTTC.

This clonotype has a single count. The chain employs TRBV7-9 and TRBJ1-1, with a weak D call TRBD1 (6 bases). The germline V gene encodes CDR1 SEHNR and CDR2 FQNEAQ (reference sequence). The germline V and J ends were trimmed by 5 bases and 2 bases, with 9 bases remaining between them. CDR3 size: 13 residues. CDR3 in amino acids: CASSRDTNTEAFF. The CDR3 coding sequence is TGTGCCAGCAGCCGGGACACCAACACTGAAGCTTTCTTT.

The chain is built from TRBV6-2 or TRBV6-3 and TRBJ1-4; TRBD1 is a possible D gene (6 bases). Deletions cut 2 bases from V and 3 bases from J, with 16 bases between. The CDR3 has 17 residues. Germline loops: CDR1 MNHEY, CDR2 SVGEGT. CDR3 region: CASSYPGQRRANEKLFF. The CDR3, as DNA: TGTGCCAGCAGTTACCCCGGACAGCGGAGAGCTAATGAAAAACTGTTTTTT.

The V gene is TRBV6-2 or TRBV6-3, the J gene TRBJ2-5; TRBD2 agrees at 12 bases. The germline CDR1 and CDR2 sequences are MNHEY and SVGEGT. The J segment lost 4 bases and the V segment lost 2 bases, leaving 8 bases of the junction unmatched. The CDR3 contains 17 residues. CDR3 DNA: TGTGCCAGCAGTTACGGGCTAGCGGGGGGGCGGGGAGAGACCCAGTACTTC. It encodes CASSYGLAGGRGETQYF.

V and J are TRBV7-3 and TRBJ2-1, with TRBD2 identical over 8 bases. The V segment lost 6 bases and the J segment 1 base; nucleotides outside the gene matches: 2. In germline, CDR1 is SGHTA, CDR2 FQGTGA. The CDR3 length is 14 residues. This chain's CDR3 is CASSPGGSYNEQFF. DNA of the CDR3: TGTGCCAGCAGTCCGGGGGGGTCCTACAATGAGCAGTTCTTC.

This chain links TRBV11-3 with TRBJ1-4; D not certain. Germline V gene lookup returns CDR1 SGHNT and CDR2 YENEEA. The CDR3 totals 15 residues. V was pared by 2 bases and J by 11 bases, with 18 bases between. The CDR3 nucleotides read TGTGCCAGCAGCTTACCCTTCCTCTACAGAGAGAAACTGTTTTTT. This translates into CASSLPFLYREKLFF.

The V and J genes are TRBV5-1 and TRBJ1-4, with no clear D. CDR1 is SGHRS and CDR2 is YFSETQ in the germline V gene. Trimming took off 0 bases at V and 2 bases at J, with 11 bases between the two ends. This CDR3 region has 16 residues. The CDR3 nucleotides are TGCGCCAGCAGCTTGGCGGGCGTAGGGACTAATGAAAAACTGTTTTTT. Translation gives CASSLAGVGTNEKLFF. Based on the CDR3 plus reference TRBV5-1 and TRBJ1-4, the full variable domain is KAGVTQTPRYLIKTRGQQVTLSCSPISGHRSVSWYQQTPGQGLQFLFEYFSETQRNKGNFPGRFSGRQFSNSRSEMNVSTLELGDSALYLCASSLAGVGTNEKLFFGSGTQLSVL.